This T cell receptor (beta chain) was documented in a study of glioma-infiltrating T cells after dendritic cell vaccination. Turning to the study itself: Glioblastoma patients came from Phase I and II dendritic cell vaccination trials.

This CDR3 is 15 amino acids long. With 5 bases removed from V and 5 bases from J, the gap between germline ends came to 18 bases. Germline CDR1 and CDR2: SNHLY and FYNNEI. Assay used: immunoSEQ multiplex PCR; TCRdb lists only in-frame clones, some missing. Of around 73,000 clones detected, approximately 80% appear once; the ten largest clones hold 2% to 2.5%. Patients had residual fresh-frozen tumor tissue and more than two years of survival data. PBMC were collected before vaccination, two weeks after the third vaccination, and at progression. This material consisted of blood, taken before dendritic cell vaccination. V gene TRBV2 combines with J gene TRBJ2-5, with D possibly TRBD1 on 6 matching bases. This sequence was found in a human donor with glioblastoma. The CDR3 coding sequence is TGTGCCAGCAGTTTCCCAGGGGCGCTTTTGGAGACCCAGTACTTC. Amino acid sequence: CASSFPGALLETQYF.